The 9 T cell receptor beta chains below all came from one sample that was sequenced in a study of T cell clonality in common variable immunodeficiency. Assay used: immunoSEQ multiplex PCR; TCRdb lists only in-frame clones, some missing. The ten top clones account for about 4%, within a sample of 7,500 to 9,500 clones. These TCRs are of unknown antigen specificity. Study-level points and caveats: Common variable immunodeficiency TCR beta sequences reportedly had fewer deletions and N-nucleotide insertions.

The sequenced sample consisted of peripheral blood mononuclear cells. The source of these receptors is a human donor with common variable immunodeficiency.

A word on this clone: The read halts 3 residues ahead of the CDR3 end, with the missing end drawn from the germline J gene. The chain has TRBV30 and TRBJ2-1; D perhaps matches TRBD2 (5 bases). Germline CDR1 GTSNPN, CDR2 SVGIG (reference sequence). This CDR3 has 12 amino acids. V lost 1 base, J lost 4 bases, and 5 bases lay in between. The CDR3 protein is CAWSAGYNEQFF. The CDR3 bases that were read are TGTGCCTGGAGTGCGGGGTACAATGAG. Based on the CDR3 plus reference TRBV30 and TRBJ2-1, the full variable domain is SQTIHQWPATLVQPVGSPLSLECTVEGTSNPNLYWYRQAAGRGLQLLFYSVGIGQISSEVPQNLSASRPQDRQFILSSKKLLLSDSGFYLCAWSAGYNEQFFGPGTRLTVL.

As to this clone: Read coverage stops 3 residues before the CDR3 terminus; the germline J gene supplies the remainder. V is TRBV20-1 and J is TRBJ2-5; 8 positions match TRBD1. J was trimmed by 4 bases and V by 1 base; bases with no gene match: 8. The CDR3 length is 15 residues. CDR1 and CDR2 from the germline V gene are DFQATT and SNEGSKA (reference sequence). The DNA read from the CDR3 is TGCAGTGCTAGAGTGACAGGGGTAGTGGGAGAGACC. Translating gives CSARVTGVVGET. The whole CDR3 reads CSARVTGVVGETQYF.

Partial CDR3 DNA: TGTGCCAGTAGTATACAGGGGGCCAACACTGAA. This gives the protein CASSIQGANTE. The entire CDR3 sequence reads CASSIQGANTEAFF. The rearrangement links TRBV19 to TRBJ1-1, with 8 bases lining up with TRBD1. Coverage ceases 3 residues before the CDR3 finishes, and the germline J gene fills in the end. Germline loops: CDR1 LNHDA, CDR2 SQIVND (reference sequence). This CDR3 comprises 14 residues. V gave up 2 bases and J gave up 2 bases; unmatched junction bases: 1.

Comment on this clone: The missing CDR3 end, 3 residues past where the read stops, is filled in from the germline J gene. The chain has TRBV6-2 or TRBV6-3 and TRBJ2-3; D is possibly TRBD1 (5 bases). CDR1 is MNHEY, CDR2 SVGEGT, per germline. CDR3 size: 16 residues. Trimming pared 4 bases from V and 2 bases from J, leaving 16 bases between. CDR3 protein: CASSSRRRVDTDTQYF. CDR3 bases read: TGTGCCAGCAGTTCTAGGCGCAGGGTAGACACAGATACG.

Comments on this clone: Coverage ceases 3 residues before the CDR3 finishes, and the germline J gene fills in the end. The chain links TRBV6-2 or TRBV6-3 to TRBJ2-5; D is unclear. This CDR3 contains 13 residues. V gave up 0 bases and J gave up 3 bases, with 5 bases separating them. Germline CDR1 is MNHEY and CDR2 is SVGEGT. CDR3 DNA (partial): TGTGCCAGCAGTTACTCTTCTAAAGAGACC. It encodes CASSYSSKET. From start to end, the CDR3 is CASSYSSKETQYF.

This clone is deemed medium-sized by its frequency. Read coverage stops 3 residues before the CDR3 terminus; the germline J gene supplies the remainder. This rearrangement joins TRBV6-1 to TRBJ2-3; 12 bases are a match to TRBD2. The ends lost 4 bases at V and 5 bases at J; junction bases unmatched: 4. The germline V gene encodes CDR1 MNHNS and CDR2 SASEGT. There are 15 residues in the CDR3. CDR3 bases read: TGTGCCAGCAGTGCGCTAGCGGGGGGGGTAGATACG. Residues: CASSALAGGVDT. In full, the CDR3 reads CASSALAGGVDTQYF.

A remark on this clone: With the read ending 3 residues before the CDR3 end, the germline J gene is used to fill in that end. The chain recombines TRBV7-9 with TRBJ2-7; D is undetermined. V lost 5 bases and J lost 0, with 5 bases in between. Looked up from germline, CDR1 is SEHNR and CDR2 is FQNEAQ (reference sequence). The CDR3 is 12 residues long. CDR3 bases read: TGTGCCAGCAGCCTTAGCTCCTACGAG. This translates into CASSLSSYE. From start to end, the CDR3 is CASSLSSYEQYF.

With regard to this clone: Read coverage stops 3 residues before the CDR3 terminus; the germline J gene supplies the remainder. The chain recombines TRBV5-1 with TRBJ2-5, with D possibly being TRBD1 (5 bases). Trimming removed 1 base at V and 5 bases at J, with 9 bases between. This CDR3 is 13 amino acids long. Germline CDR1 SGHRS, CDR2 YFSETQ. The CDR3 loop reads CASSLQGLETQYF. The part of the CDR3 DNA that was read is TGCGCCAGCAGCTTGCAGGGTTTGGAGACC.

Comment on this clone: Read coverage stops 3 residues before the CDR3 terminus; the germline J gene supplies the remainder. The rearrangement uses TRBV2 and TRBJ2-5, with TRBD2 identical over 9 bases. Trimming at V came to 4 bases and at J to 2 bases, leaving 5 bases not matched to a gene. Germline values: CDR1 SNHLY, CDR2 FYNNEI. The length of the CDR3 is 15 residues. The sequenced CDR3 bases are TGTGCCAGCAGTGGGTCAGCGGGGGGTCAAGAGACC. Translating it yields CASSGSAGGQET. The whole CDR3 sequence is CASSGSAGGQETQYF.